One and the same sample provided the 12 T cell receptor beta chains below, sequenced in a study of T cells in localized non-small cell lung cancer. The repertoire was sequenced with immunoSEQ multiplex PCR; TCRdb's copy has only in-frame clones and lacks some. The sample shows tens of thousands of clones, approximately 87% of them seen only once. The sample in question was PBMCs, obtained before any cancer treatment. Receptors originate from a man aged 40 to 70 with stage II lung adenocarcinoma.

The CDR3 nucleotides read TGTGCCAGCAGGGCCCCGGGACAGGAAACTGAAGCTTTCTTT. Protein product: CASRAPGQETEAFF. The gene calls are TRBV6-1 and TRBJ1-1; 8 bases agree with TRBD1. The junction had 8 bases not matched to a gene; V was cut back by 6 bases and J by 5 bases. CDR1 and CDR2 from the germline V gene are MNHNS and SASEGT. The CDR3 is 14 residues long.

The V gene is TRBV10-3, the J gene TRBJ2-1, with D tentatively TRBD1 (5 bases). The ends were cut back, 4 bases at V and 4 bases at J, with 8 bases in the middle. Germline-derived CDR1 and CDR2 are ENHRY and SYGVKD. The CDR3 has 13 residues. As DNA, the CDR3 is TGTGCCATCAGTGTACGACAGTACAATGAGCAGTTCTTC. Residues: CAISVRQYNEQFF.

This clone showed up just once. The chain couples TRBV19 to TRBJ2-3; 9 nucleotides match TRBD2. This CDR3 is 21 amino acids long. Germline loops: CDR1 LNHDA, CDR2 SQIVND (reference sequence). After removal of 1 base from V and 0 bases from J, the junction contained 17 bases not matched to a gene. The CDR3 region has the DNA TGTGCCAGTAGTATAGGAATTGTAAGCGGGGGGTTTCGTTCTAGCACAGATACGCAGTATTTT. Its protein product is CASSIGIVSGGFRSSTDTQYF.

The J gene is TRBJ2-7, the V gene TRBV27; D call uncertain. The CDR3 is made up of 11 amino acids. The germline V gene has CDR1 MNHEY and CDR2 SMNVEV (reference sequence). V lost 2 bases and J lost 6, with 5 bases in between. CDR3 sequence: CASSLGPEQYF. The DNA of the CDR3 is TGTGCCAGCAGTTTAGGCCCCGAGCAGTACTTC.

This rearrangement joins TRBV7-2 to TRBJ2-3; 10 bases map to TRBD2. The J segment lost 4 bases and the V segment lost 2 bases, leaving 12 bases of the junction unmatched. CDR1 SGHTA and CDR2 FQGNSA come from the germline V gene. This CDR3 has 18 amino acids. CDR3 loop: CASSLRGKAGGQSDTQYF. The DNA of the CDR3 is TGTGCCAGCAGCTTACGGGGTAAAGCGGGGGGGCAGTCAGATACGCAGTATTTT.

This chain connects TRBV6-5 to TRBJ1-1; D ambiguous. V was pared by 5 bases and J by 4 bases, with 11 bases between. The CDR3 contains 13 residues. CDR1 MNHEY and CDR2 SVGAGI come from the germline V gene. This CDR3 reads CASSRGVSTEAFF. In DNA form, the CDR3 reads TGTGCCAGCAGTCGCGGGGTTAGCACTGAAGCTTTCTTT.

This rearrangement joins TRBV29-1 to TRBJ1-4; D perhaps matches TRBD1 (6 bases). V lost 6 bases and J 6 bases, leaving 11 bases between the germline ends. Germline V gene lookup returns CDR1 SQVTM and CDR2 ANQGSEA. CDR3 length: 12 residues. The CDR3 nucleotides read TGCAGCGTAGGGGGTTATTATGAAAAACTGTTTTTT. It yields the protein CSVGGYYEKLFF.

The J gene is TRBJ1-2, the V gene TRBV4-1; 7 bases are shared with TRBD1. The CDR3 runs to 14 residues. In germline, CDR1 is MGHRA, CDR2 YSYEKL. Unmatched junction bases numbered 5, after V lost 4 bases and J lost 3 bases. The CDR3 nucleotides read TGCGCCAGCAGCCCGCAGGGACAGCACTATGGCTACACCTTC. Protein product: CASSPQGQHYGYTF.

The chain couples TRBV19 to TRBJ1-3, with 7 bases lining up with TRBD1. V lost 6 bases, J lost 2 bases, and 4 bases stayed unmatched. This CDR3 comprises 14 residues. CDR1 is LNHDA, CDR2 SQIVND, per germline (reference sequence). CDR3 bases: TGTGCCAGTAGCACCGACAGGGCTGGAAACACCATATATTTT. Amino acids: CASSTDRAGNTIYF. The full variable domain, its missing parts supplied by reference TRBV19 and TRBJ1-3, is DGGITQSPKYLFRKEGQNVTLSCEQNLNHDAMYWYRQDPGQGLRLIYYSQIVNDFQKGDIAEGYSVSREKKESFPLTVTSAQKNPTAFYLCASSTDRAGNTIYFGEGSWLTVV.

This clone has only a few counts. The chain carries TRBV4-1 and TRBJ1-4; D is possibly TRBD1 (5 bases). Trimming left V 5 bases short and J 5 bases short, with 15 bases between. There are 15 residues in the CDR3. The V gene's germline CDR1 is MGHRA and CDR2 YSYEKL. The CDR3: CASSSQHGGNEKLFF. CDR3 nucleotides: TGCGCCAGCAGCTCCCAACACGGGGGGAATGAAAAACTGTTTTTT.

The chain uses TRBV7-3 and TRBJ2-1; D gene uncertain. The CDR3 has 14 amino acids. Germline V gives CDR1 SGHTA, CDR2 FQGTGA. V lost 5 bases to trimming and J lost 5 bases, with 13 bases between them. CDR3 in amino acids: CASSPGLRNNEQFF. CDR3 DNA: TGTGCCAGCAGCCCCGGGCTGCGGAACAATGAGCAGTTCTTC.

V is TRBV18 and J is TRBJ2-5, with D possibly TRBD1 on 7 matching bases. The CDR3 consists of 12 residues. Trimming took 8 bases from V and 2 from J, leaving 9 bases between them. Germline CDR1 and CDR2: KGHSH and LQKENI. For the CDR3, the DNA is TGTGCCAGCGCGGGACAGCAAGAGACCCAGTACTTC. Translation: CASAGQQETQYF.